Sequencing of this T cell receptor beta chain was carried out in a study of blood T cell repertoires in COVID-19. Per the germline V gene, CDR1 is MGHRA and CDR2 is YSYEKL. The CDR3 has 14 residues. V shed 3 bases and J shed 1 base, with 9 bases lying between them. Assay: immunoSEQ multiplex PCR; the TCRdb copy retains only in-frame clones and omits some. This table holds roughly 84,000 clones, over 70% found once. The sequencing sample was made of peripheral blood. The receptor was isolated from a woman in her fifties or sixties with acute or convalescent COVID-19. The chain employs TRBV4-1 and TRBJ1-1; unclear D gene. The CDR3 is CASSQQRQNTEAFF. As DNA, the CDR3 is TGCGCCAGCAGCCAGCAAAGACAGAACACTGAAGCTTTCTTT.